This T cell receptor (beta chain) appears in the sequencing data of a study of blood T cell repertoires in COVID-19. Trimming took 4 bases from V and 1 from J; bases not matched to a gene: 4. Germline assignment: CDR1 SGHRS and CDR2 YFSETQ. The CDR3 extends over 14 amino acids. Sequencing used immunoSEQ multiplex PCR; TCRdb keeps in-frame clones, though not all of them. The sample contains 150,000 to 250,000 clones, 70% to 85% of which appear only once. This chain connects TRBV5-1 to TRBJ2-7; TRBD1 aligns across 8 bases. This sequence originates from a human donor with acute or convalescent COVID-19. The donor label of this sample is uncertain. The sequenced sample was peripheral blood. The CDR3 sequence is CASSGTGSSYEQYF. The CDR3 DNA follows: TGCGCCAGCAGCGGGACAGGCAGTTCCTACGAGCAGTACTTC.